This record looks at one T cell receptor beta chain sequence and its context. V lost 7 bases, J lost 4 bases, and 10 bases lay in between. Germline assignment: CDR1 MNHEY and CDR2 SMNVEV (reference sequence). The CDR3 spans 13 residues. The PCR used 60 Vbeta and 13 Jbeta primers. Profiled with immunoSEQ multiplex PCR; TCRdb holds only in-frame clones, not every one. The sample records hundreds of thousands of clones, more than 75% being singletons. The sample comes from a study of cytomegalovirus exposure and HLA in healthy donors. V gene TRBV27 combines with J gene TRBJ2-2; no clear D. The sample was PBMCs. The source is a male donor in good health and CMV-seronegative. The CDR3 loop is CASTPRGTGELFF. In nucleotides, the CDR3 is TGTGCCAGCACCCCCCGAGGCACCGGGGAGCTGTTTTTT.